This paragraph covers one TCR beta chain sequence. The data originate from a study of control samples from healthy donors and cancer patients. TCRdb's copy holds only in-frame clones and misses some; the assay was immunoSEQ multiplex PCR. The data show some 150,000 clones, around 96% seen once. V lost 1 base, J lost 1 base, and 10 bases lay in between. The CDR3 consists of 15 residues. The germline gives CDR1 SEHNR, CDR2 FQNEAQ (reference sequence). The J gene is TRBJ2-5, the V gene TRBV7-9; D gene uncertain. The sequenced sample was blood. The sequence came from a woman aged 30 to 39 in good health. CDR3 protein: CASSLVTGPQETQYF. The CDR3, as DNA: TGTGCCAGCAGCTTAGTAACGGGCCCCCAAGAGACCCAGTACTTC.